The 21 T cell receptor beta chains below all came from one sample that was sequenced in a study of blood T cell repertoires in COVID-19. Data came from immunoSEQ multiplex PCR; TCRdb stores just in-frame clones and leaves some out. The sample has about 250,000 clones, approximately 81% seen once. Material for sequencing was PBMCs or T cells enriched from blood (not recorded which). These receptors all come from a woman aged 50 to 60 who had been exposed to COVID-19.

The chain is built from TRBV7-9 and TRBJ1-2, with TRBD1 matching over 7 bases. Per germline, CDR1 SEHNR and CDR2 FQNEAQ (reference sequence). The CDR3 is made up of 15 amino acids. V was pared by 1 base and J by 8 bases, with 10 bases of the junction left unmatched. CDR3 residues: CASSLETGQALGYTF. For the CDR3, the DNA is TGTGCCAGCAGCTTAGAAACCGGACAGGCCCTAGGCTACACCTTC.

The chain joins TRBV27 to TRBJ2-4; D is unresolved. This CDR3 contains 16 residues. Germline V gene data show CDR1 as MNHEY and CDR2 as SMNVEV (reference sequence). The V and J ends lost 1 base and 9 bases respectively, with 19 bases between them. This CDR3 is CASSLYIPCRPGIQYF. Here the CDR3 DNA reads TGTGCCAGCAGTTTATATATCCCCTGTAGGCCAGGCATTCAGTACTTC.

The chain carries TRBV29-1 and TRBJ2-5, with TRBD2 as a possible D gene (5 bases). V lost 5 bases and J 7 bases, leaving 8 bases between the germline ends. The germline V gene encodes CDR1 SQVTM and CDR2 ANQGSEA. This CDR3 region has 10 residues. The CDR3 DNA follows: TGCAGCGTTCGCGAGGGGACCCAGTACTTC. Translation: CSVREGTQYF.

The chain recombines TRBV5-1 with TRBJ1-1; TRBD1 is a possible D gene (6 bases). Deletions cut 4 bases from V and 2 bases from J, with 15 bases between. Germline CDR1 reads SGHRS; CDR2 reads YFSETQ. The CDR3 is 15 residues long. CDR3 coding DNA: TGCGCCAGCAGCCCGTTGACAGGCACCAACACTGAAGCTTTCTTT. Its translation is CASSPLTGTNTEAFF.

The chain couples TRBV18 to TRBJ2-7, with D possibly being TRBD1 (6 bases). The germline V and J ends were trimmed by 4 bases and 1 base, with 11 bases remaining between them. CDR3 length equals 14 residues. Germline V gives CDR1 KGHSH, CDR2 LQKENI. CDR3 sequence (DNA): TGTGCCAGCTCACAGGGGGACGGGTCCTACGAGCAGTACTTC. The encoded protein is CASSQGDGSYEQYF.

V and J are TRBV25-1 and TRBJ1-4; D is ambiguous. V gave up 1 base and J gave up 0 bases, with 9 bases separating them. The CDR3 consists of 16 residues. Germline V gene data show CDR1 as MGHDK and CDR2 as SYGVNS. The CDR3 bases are TGTGCCAGCAGTGAATTATACAAAGCAACTAATGAAAAACTGTTTTTT. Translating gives CASSELYKATNEKLFF.

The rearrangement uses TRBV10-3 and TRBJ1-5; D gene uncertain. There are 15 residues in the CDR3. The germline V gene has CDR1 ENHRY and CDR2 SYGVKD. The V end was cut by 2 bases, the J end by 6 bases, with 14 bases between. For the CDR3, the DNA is TGTGCCATCAGTGAGACCCCTCCGGGAGGTCAGCCCCAGCATTTT. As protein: CAISETPPGGQPQHF.

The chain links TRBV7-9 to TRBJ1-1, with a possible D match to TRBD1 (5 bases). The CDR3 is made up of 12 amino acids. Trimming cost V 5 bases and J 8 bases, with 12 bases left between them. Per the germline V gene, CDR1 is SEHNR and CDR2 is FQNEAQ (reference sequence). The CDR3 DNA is TGTGCCAGCAGCCCAGGACACTCCGAAGCTTTCTTT. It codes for CASSPGHSEAFF.

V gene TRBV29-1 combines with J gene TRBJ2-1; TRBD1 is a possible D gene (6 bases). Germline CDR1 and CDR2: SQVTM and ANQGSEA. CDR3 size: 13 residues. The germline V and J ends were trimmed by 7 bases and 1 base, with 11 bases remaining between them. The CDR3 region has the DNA TGCAGCGGGGGGCTAAGTTCCTACAATGAGCAGTTCTTC. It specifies CSGGLSSYNEQFF.

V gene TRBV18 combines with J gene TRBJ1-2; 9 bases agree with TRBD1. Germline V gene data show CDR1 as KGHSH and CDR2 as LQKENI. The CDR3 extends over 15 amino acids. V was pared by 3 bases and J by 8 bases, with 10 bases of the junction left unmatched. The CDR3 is CASSPTGTGMGGYTF. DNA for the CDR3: TGTGCCAGCTCACCCACCGGGACAGGGATGGGCGGCTACACCTTC.

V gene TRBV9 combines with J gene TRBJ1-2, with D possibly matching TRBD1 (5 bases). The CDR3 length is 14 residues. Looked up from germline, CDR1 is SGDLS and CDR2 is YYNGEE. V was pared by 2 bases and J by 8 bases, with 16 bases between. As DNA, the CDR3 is TGTGCCAGCAGCGTCGATTCCGGGACTCCCGGCTACACCTTC. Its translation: CASSVDSGTPGYTF.

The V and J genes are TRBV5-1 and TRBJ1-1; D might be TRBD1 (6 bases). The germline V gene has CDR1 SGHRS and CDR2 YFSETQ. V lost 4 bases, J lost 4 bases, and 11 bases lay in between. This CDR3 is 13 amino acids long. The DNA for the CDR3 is TGCGCCAGCAGCGAGGGGGTTGGCACTGAAGCTTTCTTT. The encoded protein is CASSEGVGTEAFF.

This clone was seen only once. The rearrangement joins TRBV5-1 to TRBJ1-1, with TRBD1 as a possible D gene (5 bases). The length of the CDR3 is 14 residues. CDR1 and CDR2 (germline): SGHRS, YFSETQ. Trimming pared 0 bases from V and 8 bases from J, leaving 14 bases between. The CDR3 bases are TGCGCCAGCAGCTTGGCTCAGGGAACATCAGAAGCTTTCTTT. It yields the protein CASSLAQGTSEAFF.

CDR3 sequence (DNA): TGTGCCAGTAGTATGCGGGTTGCAGGTGAAAAACTGTTTTTT. It codes for CASSMRVAGEKLFF. V usage is TRBV19 and J usage is TRBJ1-4; D not resolved. V was pared by 3 bases and J by 7 bases, with 12 bases between. CDR3 size: 14 residues. Germline V gene data show CDR1 as LNHDA and CDR2 as SQIVND (reference sequence).

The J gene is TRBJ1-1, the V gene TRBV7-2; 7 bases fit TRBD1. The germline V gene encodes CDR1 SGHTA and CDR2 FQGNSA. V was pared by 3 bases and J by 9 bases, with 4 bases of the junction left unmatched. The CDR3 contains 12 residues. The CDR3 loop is CASSFRTGQAFF. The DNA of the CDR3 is TGTGCCAGCAGCTTCAGGACAGGCCAAGCTTTCTTT.

The DNA of the CDR3 is TGTGCCAGCAGTGGCAGGGGGCTGGGGAACACTGAAGCTTTCTTT. It codes for CASSGRGLGNTEAFF. The chain employs TRBV2 and TRBJ1-1; 8 bases are a match to TRBD1. V lost 4 bases and J lost 1; bases outside the gene matches: 5. The CDR3 is 15 residues long. Germline V gene sequence: CDR1 SNHLY, CDR2 FYNNEI.

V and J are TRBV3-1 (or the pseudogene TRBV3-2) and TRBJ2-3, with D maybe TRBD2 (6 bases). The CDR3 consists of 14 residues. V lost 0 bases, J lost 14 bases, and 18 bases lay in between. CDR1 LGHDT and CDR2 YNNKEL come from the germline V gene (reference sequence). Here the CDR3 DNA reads TGTGCCAGCAGCCAAGAGAAGGTTTGGCGGGGCCTGTATTTT. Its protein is CASSQEKVWRGLYF.

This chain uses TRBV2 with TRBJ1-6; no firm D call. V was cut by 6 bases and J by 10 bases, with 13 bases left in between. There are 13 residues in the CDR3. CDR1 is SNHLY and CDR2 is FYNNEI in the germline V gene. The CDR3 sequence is CASRGEGGSPLHF. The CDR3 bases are TGTGCCAGCAGGGGTGAGGGTGGGTCACCCCTCCACTTT.

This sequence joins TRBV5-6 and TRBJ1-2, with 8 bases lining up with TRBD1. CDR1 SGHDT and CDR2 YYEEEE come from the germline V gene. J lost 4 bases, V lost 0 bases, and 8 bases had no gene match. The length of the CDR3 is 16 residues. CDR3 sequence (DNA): TGTGCCAGCAGCTTGGGATTAGGACAGGGCGGCTATGGCTACACCTTC. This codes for CASSLGLGQGGYGYTF. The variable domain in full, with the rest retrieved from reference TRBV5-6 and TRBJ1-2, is DAGVTQSPTHLIKTRGQQVTLRCSPKSGHDTVSWYQQALGQGPQFIFQYYEEEERQRGNFPDRFSGHQFPNYSSELNVNALLLGDSALYLCASSLGLGQGGYGYTFGSGTRLTVV.

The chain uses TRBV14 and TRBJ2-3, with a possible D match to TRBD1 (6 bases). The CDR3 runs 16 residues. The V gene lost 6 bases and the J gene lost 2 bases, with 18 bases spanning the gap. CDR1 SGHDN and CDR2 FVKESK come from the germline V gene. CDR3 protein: CASRGPGHPSTDTQYF. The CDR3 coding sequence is TGTGCCAGCAGGGGGCCGGGACATCCTTCCACAGATACGCAGTATTTT.

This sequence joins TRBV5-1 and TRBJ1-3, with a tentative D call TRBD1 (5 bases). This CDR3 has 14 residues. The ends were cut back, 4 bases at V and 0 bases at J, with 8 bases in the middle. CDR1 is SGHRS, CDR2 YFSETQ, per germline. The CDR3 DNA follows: TGCGCCAGCAGCCGAGACAGCTCTGGAAACACCATATATTTT. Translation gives CASSRDSSGNTIYF.